The clone carrying this T cell receptor beta chain was detected ten times or more. These data belong to a study of low-dose radiotherapy and immunotherapy resistance in tumors. As for the study in general: It was 1 Gy per fraction every two weeks that Cohort 2 received, adding up to 13 Gy over 26 weeks.

Priming of first-strand cDNA relied on TRAV- and TRBV-specific primers (covering alpha and beta chains). With a constant-region primer and a V-primer adapter, TCRs were subjected to approximately 18 PCR cycles of amplification. A single record per CDR3 protein comes from TCRdb applying MiXCR to the reads. The sample holds under 95,000 distinct CDR3 sequences; roughly a sixth are singletons and the top ten take roughly 3%. Noted time point: before trial treatment. Treatment combined nivolumab, ipilimumab, aspirin, low-dose cyclophosphamide and low-dose radiotherapy in a dose-escalation trial. Trimming stripped 4 bases from V and 3 bases from J, with 6 bases between. Germline-derived CDR1 and CDR2 are SQVTM and ANQGSEA. The CDR3 contains 11 residues.

The origin of this receptor is a male donor with prostate cancer. J is TRBJ2-5 and V is TRBV29-1; D remains unclear. The sample here was PBMCs, taken before treatment. CDR3 DNA: TGCAGCGTTGTAACGAAAGAGACCCAGTACTTC. Translating gives CSVVTKETQYF.